This T cell receptor (beta chain) was observed in a study of CXCR3-negative and CXCR3-positive naive CD8 T cells. With regard to this clonotype: What it recognizes is unknown.

The libraries of TRB cDNA were constructed through 5' RACE using UMI labels. With the 5' RACE reads reprocessed, TCRdb shows one record per CDR3 protein and no DNA. The listing contains some 130,000 distinct CDR3 sequences. Whole-study results and caveats: More hydrophobic TRB CDR3s occurred in CXCR3-positive than in CXCR3-negative naive cells.

From germline, CDR1 is SGHDN and CDR2 FVKESK. This CDR3 comprises 15 residues. The clonotype was recovered from a human donor in good health. Some clones in this sample may be carry-over from other donors' samples. The genes are TRBV14 and TRBJ2-1; TCRdb reports TRBD1, a call that lacks DNA to check it against. Sequenced: naive CXCR3+ CD8+ T cells from blood. The subset was: CD45RO-CCR7+CD27+CD95- naive CD8+ T cells expressing CXCR3 (TNR3+). This CDR3 reads CASSLGQSLGNEQFF. Using reference TRBV14 and TRBJ2-1 for the parts outside the CDR3, the full variable domain is EAGVTQFPSHSVIEKGQTVTLRCDPISGHDNLYWYRRVMGKEIKFLLHFVKESKQDESGMPNNRFLAERTGGTYSTLKVQPAELEDSGVYFCASSLGQSLGNEQFFGPGTRLTVL.